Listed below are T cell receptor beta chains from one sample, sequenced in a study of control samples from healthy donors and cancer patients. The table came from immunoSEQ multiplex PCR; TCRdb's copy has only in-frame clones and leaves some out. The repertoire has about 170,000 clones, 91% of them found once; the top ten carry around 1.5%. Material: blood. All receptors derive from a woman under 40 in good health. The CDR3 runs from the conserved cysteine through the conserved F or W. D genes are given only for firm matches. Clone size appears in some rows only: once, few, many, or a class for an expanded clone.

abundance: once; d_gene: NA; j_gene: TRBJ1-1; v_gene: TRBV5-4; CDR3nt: TGTGCCAGCAGCTTTCGGGGGTTCACTGAAGCTTTCTTT; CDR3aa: CASSFRGFTEAFF
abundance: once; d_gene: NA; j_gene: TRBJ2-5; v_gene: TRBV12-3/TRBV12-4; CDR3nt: TGTGCCAGCAGAAGGGACTCGGAGACCCAGTACTTC; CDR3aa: CASRRDSETQYF
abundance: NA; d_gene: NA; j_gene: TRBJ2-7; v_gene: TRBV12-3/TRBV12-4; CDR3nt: TGTGCCAGCAGTTTAGGCAGGGCGTACGAGCAGTACTTC; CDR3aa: CASSLGRAYEQYF
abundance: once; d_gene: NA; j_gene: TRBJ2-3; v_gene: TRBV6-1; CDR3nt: TGTGCCAGCAGTGAACAGTGGGGCACAGATACGCAGTATTTT; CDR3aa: CASSEQWGTDTQYF
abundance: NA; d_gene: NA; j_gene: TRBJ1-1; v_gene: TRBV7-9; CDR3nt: TGTGCCAGCAGCTTAATCTCAGGGAACACTGAAGCTTTCTTT; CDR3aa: CASSLISGNTEAFF
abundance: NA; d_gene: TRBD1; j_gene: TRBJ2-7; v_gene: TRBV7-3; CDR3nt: TGTGCCAGCAGCTTAGATGGGGACAGGGGGCGGTACGAGCAGTACTTC; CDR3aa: CASSLDGDRGRYEQYF
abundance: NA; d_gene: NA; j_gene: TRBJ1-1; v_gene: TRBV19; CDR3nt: TGTGCCAGTAGTATTGGAGGGGCCGGGAACACTGAAGCTTTCTTT; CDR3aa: CASSIGGAGNTEAFF
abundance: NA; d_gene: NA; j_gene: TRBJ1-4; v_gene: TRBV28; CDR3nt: TGTGCCAGCAGTCCAGGGACAACTAATGAAAAACTGTTTTTT; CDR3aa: CASSPGTTNEKLFF
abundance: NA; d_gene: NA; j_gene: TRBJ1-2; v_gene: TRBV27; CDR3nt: TGTGCCAGCAGTCGAAGCGACAGACGCCTATATGGCTACACCTTC; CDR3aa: CASSRSDRRLYGYTF
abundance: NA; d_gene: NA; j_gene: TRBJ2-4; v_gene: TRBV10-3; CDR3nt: TGTGCCATCAGTGAGGGGGGGGCCGGAAGCATTCAGTACTTC; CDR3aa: CAISEGGAGSIQYF
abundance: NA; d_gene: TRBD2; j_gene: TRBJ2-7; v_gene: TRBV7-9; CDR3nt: TGTGCCAGCAGCTCCGGGACTAGCGGGGTTAGCTCCTACGAGCAGTACTTC; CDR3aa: CASSSGTSGVSSYEQYF